Listed here are 23 T cell receptor beta chains from one sample, sequenced in a study of blood T cell repertoires in COVID-19. Here immunoSEQ multiplex PCR was the method, and the copy in TCRdb shows in-frame clones only, minus some. The sample yields some 170,000 clones, roughly 90% seen once. Sequences were obtained from peripheral blood. These receptors all stem from a woman in her forties or fifties with acute or convalescent COVID-19.

This chain joins TRBV6-5 and TRBJ1-1; no reliable D call. V was clipped by 5 bases and J by 3 bases, with 10 bases between them. Germline V gene data show CDR1 as MNHEY and CDR2 as SVGAGI. This CDR3 region has 13 residues. CDR3 region: CASSPRDYTEAFF. In DNA form, the CDR3 reads TGTGCCAGCAGTCCCCGGGATTACACTGAAGCTTTCTTT.

V and J are TRBV19 and TRBJ2-3; a possible D gene is TRBD1 (5 bases). Germline V gene data show CDR1 as LNHDA and CDR2 as SQIVND (reference sequence). The CDR3 length is 15 residues. With 6 bases removed from V and 2 bases from J, the gap between germline ends came to 15 bases. In DNA, the CDR3 is TGTGCCAGTAGGCGCTGGGGCCTCTCCACAGATACGCAGTATTTT. Encoded protein: CASRRWGLSTDTQYF.

This clone showed up just a few times. The chain couples TRBV27 to TRBJ1-6; tentatively, D is TRBD1 (6 bases). Trimming stripped 6 bases from V and 4 bases from J, with 10 bases between. In germline, CDR1 is MNHEY, CDR2 SMNVEV (reference sequence). This CDR3 has 14 residues. In DNA, the CDR3 is TGTGCCAGCAGGGAACAGGGTTATAATTCACCCCTCCACTTT. Its translation is CASREQGYNSPLHF.

V is TRBV9 and J is TRBJ2-3, with a weak D call TRBD1 (6 bases). The CDR3 covers 16 residues. In germline, CDR1 is SGDLS, CDR2 YYNGEE. V was trimmed by 0 bases and J by 2 bases, leaving 13 bases between them. The CDR3 DNA follows: TGTGCCAGCAGCGTAGAACAGGGATTCTTCACAGATACGCAGTATTTT. Translated: CASSVEQGFFTDTQYF. Full variable domain (outside the CDR3, taken from reference TRBV9 and TRBJ2-3): DSGVTQTPKHLITATGQRVTLRCSPRSGDLSVYWYQQSLDQGLQFLIQYYNGEERAKGNILERFSAQQFPDLHSELNLSSLELGDSALYFCASSVEQGFFTDTQYFGPGTRLTVL.

The chain is built from TRBV2 and TRBJ2-2; 8 bases are a match to TRBD2. Germline V gene data show CDR1 as SNHLY and CDR2 as FYNNEI. V shed 2 bases and J 2 bases; nucleotides not matched to a gene: 10. This CDR3 comprises 18 residues. CDR3 DNA: TGTGCCAGCAGTGAAAGGACTAGCCCGTCCCCCAACACCGGGGAGCTGTTTTTT. Its protein is CASSERTSPSPNTGELFF.

The chain links TRBV19 to TRBJ1-4; D possibly corresponds to TRBD1 (5 bases). Germline CDR1 is LNHDA and CDR2 is SQIVND (reference sequence). V was trimmed by 5 bases and J by 8 bases, leaving 24 bases between them. The CDR3 consists of 17 residues. The CDR3: CASSRLHTGTGGEKLFF. CDR3 DNA: TGTGCCAGTAGTCGGCTTCATACCGGGACCGGAGGGGAAAAACTGTTTTTT.

The chain combines TRBV7-2 with TRBJ1-2, with D tentatively TRBD1 (6 bases). CDR1 and CDR2 (germline): SGHTA, FQGNSA. The CDR3 spans 13 residues. Trimming removed 6 bases at V and 7 bases at J, with 15 bases between. CDR3 in DNA: TGTGCCAGCAGATTTACAGGGACGGGTGGCTACACCTTC. It codes for CASRFTGTGGYTF.

J is TRBJ1-1 and V is TRBV7-9; no clear D. The CDR3 runs 12 residues. V shed 1 base and J shed 7 bases, with 7 bases lying between them. The germline CDR1 and CDR2 sequences are SEHNR and FQNEAQ (reference sequence). The CDR3 sequence is CASSLEAGEAFF. The DNA for the CDR3 is TGTGCCAGCAGCTTAGAAGCAGGTGAAGCTTTCTTT. The entire variable domain, with the rest obtained from reference TRBV7-9 and TRBJ1-1, is as follows: DTGVSQNPRHKITKRGQNVTFRCDPISEHNRLYWYRQTLGQGPEFLTYFQNEAQLEKSRLLSDRFSAERPKGSFSTLEIQRTEQGDSAMYLCASSLEAGEAFFGQGTRLTVV.

The table lists this clone with a count of one. V and J are TRBV29-1 and TRBJ2-6; 8 positions match TRBD1. J gave up 0 bases and V 6 bases, and 4 bases lay outside the gene matches. Germline V gene sequence: CDR1 SQVTM, CDR2 ANQGSEA. CDR3 length: 15 amino acids. The CDR3 region has the DNA TGCAGCGTAGGACAGGGATACTCTGGGGCCAACGTCCTGACTTTC. Translating it yields CSVGQGYSGANVLTF.

This rearrangement joins TRBV7-2 to TRBJ2-2; weak D call: TRBD1 (6 bases). The CDR3 has 16 residues. V was shortened by 2 bases and J by 4 bases, with 14 bases between the two germline ends. Germline CDR1 SGHTA, CDR2 FQGNSA. The CDR3 protein is CASSLMAGDPTGELFF. The CDR3 nucleotides read TGTGCCAGCAGCTTAATGGCAGGGGACCCCACCGGGGAGCTGTTTTTT.

The chain is built from TRBV18 and TRBJ2-7; 7 positions match TRBD1. V lost 3 bases to trimming and J lost 6 bases; unmatched junction nucleotides: 8. The CDR3 runs 14 residues. Germline lookup yields CDR1 KGHSH and CDR2 LQKENI. As DNA, the CDR3 is TGTGCCAGCTCACCCTCGACAGGGTGGGGCGAGCAGTACTTC. Its translation: CASSPSTGWGEQYF.

The V call is TRBV5-6, the J call TRBJ1-2, with 9 bases lining up with TRBD1. Per germline, CDR1 SGHDT and CDR2 YYEEEE. The CDR3 has 16 amino acids. Trimming at V came to 2 bases and at J to 2 bases, leaving 7 bases not matched to a gene. The CDR3 nucleotides are TGTGCCAGCAGCTTTTTGGACAGGGGCCAAAACTATGGCTACACCTTC. This codes for CASSFLDRGQNYGYTF.

The chain combines TRBV7-8 with TRBJ2-3; maybe TRBD1 (6 bases). The CDR3 loop spans 16 amino acids. Per the germline V gene, CDR1 is SGHVS and CDR2 is FQNEAQ. Trimming shortened V by 5 bases and J by 2 bases, and 17 bases separated the two germline ends. CDR3 loop: CASSDTEGVVTDTQYF. CDR3 nucleotide sequence: TGTGCCAGCAGCGACACCGAGGGGGTAGTCACAGATACGCAGTATTTT.

This clone was counted a few times. The chain uses TRBV29-1 and TRBJ2-1, with 14 bases lining up with TRBD2. Trimming removed 6 bases from V and 3 bases from J; junction bases left unmatched: 7. This CDR3 is 16 amino acids long. Germline V gene lookup returns CDR1 SQVTM and CDR2 ANQGSEA. The CDR3 spells CSVDTGLAGVYNEQFF. The DNA for the CDR3 is TGCAGCGTCGATACGGGACTAGCGGGAGTCTACAATGAGCAGTTCTTC.

CDR3 loop: CASSLEGLNEQFF. The CDR3 coding sequence is TGTGCCAGCAGCTTAGAAGGACTGAATGAGCAGTTCTTC. The rearrangement uses TRBV7-2 and TRBJ2-1; D is perhaps TRBD2 (5 bases). The V gene lost 1 base and the J gene lost 7 bases, with 8 bases spanning the gap. The germline V gene has CDR1 SGHTA and CDR2 FQGNSA. The CDR3 has 13 amino acids.

V usage is TRBV6-1 and J usage is TRBJ2-5; possibly TRBD1 for D (5 bases). The germline gives CDR1 MNHNS, CDR2 SASEGT. V was clipped by 1 base and J by 1 base, with 7 bases between them. The CDR3 runs 14 residues. The CDR3 is CASSEGQPQETQYF. The CDR3 coding sequence is TGTGCCAGCAGTGAAGGACAGCCCCAAGAGACCCAGTACTTC.

The chain joins TRBV5-1 to TRBJ1-1; TRBD1 is a possible D gene (5 bases). From germline, CDR1 is SGHRS and CDR2 YFSETQ. The CDR3 length is 17 residues. Trimming took 4 bases from V and 2 from J, leaving 21 bases between them. The CDR3 nucleotides read TGCGCCAGCAGCCCGACCGCCGGAGGGGCCCTAAACACTGAAGCTTTCTTT. Protein: CASSPTAGGALNTEAFF. Filled out from reference TRBV5-1 and TRBJ1-1, the complete variable domain reads KAGVTQTPRYLIKTRGQQVTLSCSPISGHRSVSWYQQTPGQGLQFLFEYFSETQRNKGNFPGRFSGRQFSNSRSEMNVSTLELGDSALYLCASSPTAGGALNTEAFFGQGTRLTVV.

This clone was recorded only once. V and J are TRBV7-2 and TRBJ2-5; no reliable D call. V was pared by 7 bases and J by 1 base, with 13 bases between. Germline V gives CDR1 SGHTA, CDR2 FQGNSA. This CDR3 is built from 14 residues. As DNA, the CDR3 is TGTGCCAGCACCTCCGGGTCGGTCCAAGAGACCCAGTACTTC. Its translation is CASTSGSVQETQYF. The variable domain in full, with the rest retrieved from reference TRBV7-2 and TRBJ2-5, is GAGVSQSPSNKVTEKGKDVELRCDPISGHTALYWYRQSLGQGLEFLIYFQGNSAPDKSGLPSDRFSAERTGGSVSTLTIQRTQQEDSAVYLCASTSGSVQETQYFGPGTRLLVL.

V usage is TRBV10-3 and J usage is TRBJ2-2; D may be TRBD1 (5 bases). The CDR3 length is 14 residues. The germline CDR1 and CDR2 sequences are ENHRY and SYGVKD. Trimming shortened V by 4 bases and J by 7 bases, and 13 bases separated the two germline ends. The CDR3 DNA sequence: TGTGCCATCAGTGTTGACAGTTCTGTCGGGGAGCTGTTTTTT. As protein: CAISVDSSVGELFF.

The rearrangement uses TRBV2 and TRBJ2-2; 7 bases fit TRBD1. Losses at the gene ends were 6 bases for V and 0 bases for J; bases not matched to a gene: 4. The CDR3 has 15 amino acids. In germline, CDR1 is SNHLY, CDR2 FYNNEI. The chain's CDR3 is CASRQGQSNTGELFF. The CDR3 DNA sequence: TGTGCCAGCAGGCAGGGACAGTCGAACACCGGGGAGCTGTTTTTT.

The J gene is TRBJ2-7, the V gene TRBV27; 8 nucleotides match TRBD1. In germline, CDR1 is MNHEY, CDR2 SMNVEV (reference sequence). J lost 3 bases, V lost 5 bases, and 9 bases had no gene match. The CDR3 extends over 15 amino acids. Here the CDR3 DNA reads TGTGCCAGCAGTGCTCCGGGACAGGAGAACTACGAGCAGTACTTC. Its protein is CASSAPGQENYEQYF.

The chain employs TRBV5-1 and TRBJ1-1; unclear D gene. CDR3 length: 15 residues. Trimming removed 1 base at V and 1 base at J, with 11 bases between. Germline lookup yields CDR1 SGHRS and CDR2 YFSETQ. CDR3 in amino acids: CASSLLPNQNTEAFF. The CDR3 nucleotides are TGCGCCAGCAGCTTGCTACCCAATCAGAACACTGAAGCTTTCTTT.

The V gene is TRBV3-1 (or the pseudogene TRBV3-2), the J gene TRBJ1-6; D is undetermined. Trimming shortened V by 4 bases and J by 7 bases, and 11 bases separated the two germline ends. The CDR3 runs 14 residues. Germline V lookup: CDR1 LGHDT, CDR2 YNNKEL (reference sequence). The CDR3 region has the DNA TGTGCCAGCAGCCGGCCCGGGGAAAATTCACCCCTCCACTTT. Translated: CASSRPGENSPLHF.